Presented here are 24 T cell receptor beta chains from one specimen sequenced in a study of T cell repertoires in cytomegalovirus infection. Via MiXCR, TCRdb re-called the reads, giving one row per CDR3 protein. The table lists about 900,000 distinct CDR3 sequences, approximately 31% of them singletons. Which antigens these TCRs recognize remains unknown. This specimen was cultured CD8+ T cells from PBMCs, taken from culture after CMV antigen stimulation. These receptors originate from a human donor in good health (CMV status not recorded). Some clones in this sample may be carry-over from other donors' samples.

This clonotype was detected only a few times. The V and J genes are TRBV12-5 and TRBJ2-5, with 10 bases lining up with TRBD2. This CDR3 spans 14 amino acids. V shed 3 bases, J shed 3 bases, and the junction held 1 base outside the gene matches. Germline-derived CDR1 and CDR2 are LGHNT and FRNRAP. In DNA form, the CDR3 reads TGTGCTAGTGGTTTTGGACTAGCGGAAGAGACCCAGTACTTC. Its translation is CASGFGLAEETQYF.

This clonotype was counted between two and nine times. The chain couples TRBV6-2 or TRBV6-3 to TRBJ2-5; TRBD1 aligns across 7 bases. Per germline, CDR1 MNHEY and CDR2 SVGEGT. V dropped 6 bases and J dropped 5; count of bases not matched to a gene: 12. This CDR3 has 15 residues. CDR3 sequence (DNA): TGTGCCAGCAGCTACGACAGGGTAGATCTGGAGACCCAGTACTTC. Encoded protein: CASSYDRVDLETQYF.

The rearrangement links TRBV19 to TRBJ1-2; D perhaps matches TRBD1 (5 bases). The V end lost 5 bases, the J end lost 3 bases, and 22 bases lay between the germline ends. The CDR3 is 17 residues long. Germline CDR1 reads LNHDA; CDR2 reads SQIVND (reference sequence). CDR3 residues: CASSPVLVAGGDYGYTF. The CDR3 region has the DNA TGTGCCAGTAGTCCCGTCTTGGTGGCCGGGGGGGACTATGGCTACACCTTC. The whole variable domain, remainder taken from reference TRBV19 and TRBJ1-2, is DGGITQSPKYLFRKEGQNVTLSCEQNLNHDAMYWYRQDPGQGLRLIYYSQIVNDFQKGDIAEGYSVSREKKESFPLTVTSAQKNPTAFYLCASSPVLVAGGDYGYTFGSGTRLTVV.

The sample holds many counts of this clonotype. The chain has TRBV27 and TRBJ2-2, with TRBD2 identical over 10 bases. CDR1 MNHEY and CDR2 SMNVEV come from the germline V gene (reference sequence). V gave up 5 bases and J gave up 2 bases; unmatched junction bases: 8. CDR3 size: 17 residues. The CDR3 region is CASSSPGLALNTGELFF. The CDR3 coding sequence is TGTGCCAGCAGTAGCCCGGGACTAGCGCTTAACACCGGGGAGCTGTTTTTT.

J is TRBJ2-7 and V is TRBV27; 9 nucleotides match TRBD1. Germline V gives CDR1 MNHEY, CDR2 SMNVEV (reference sequence). The CDR3 totals 13 residues. V gave up 2 bases and J gave up 7 bases; unmatched junction bases: 3. CDR3 loop: CASSLNRGREQYV. DNA of the CDR3: TGTGCCAGCAGTTTAAACAGGGGGCGAGAGCAGTACGTC.

In this sample, this clonotype turned up many times. The chain combines TRBV7-2 with TRBJ2-1; 9 bases agree with TRBD2. The V segment lost 5 bases and the J segment 7 bases; nucleotides outside the gene matches: 9. The CDR3 runs to 15 residues. Per the germline V gene, CDR1 is SGHTA and CDR2 is FQGNSA. This chain's CDR3 is CASSLGAGGRNEQFF. CDR3 nucleotide sequence: TGTGCCAGCAGCCTTGGGGCGGGGGGGCGGAATGAGCAGTTCTTC.

This clonotype was seen more than once but under ten times. The V and J genes are TRBV6-5 and TRBJ2-2; unclear D gene. This CDR3 has 14 amino acids. The germline CDR1 and CDR2 sequences are MNHEY and SVGAGI. V was pared by 0 bases and J by 7 bases, with 9 bases between. This CDR3 reads CASSYSNDYGELFF. CDR3 DNA: TGTGCCAGCAGTTACTCCAACGATTACGGGGAGCTGTTTTTT.

This clonotype was recorded at least ten times. The chain combines TRBV7-2 with TRBJ2-1, with a possible D match to TRBD2 (6 bases). V lost 5 bases to trimming and J lost 7 bases, with 27 bases between them. Germline CDR1 reads SGHTA; CDR2 reads FQGNSA. This CDR3 contains 18 residues. The CDR3, as DNA: TGTGCCAGCAGCCCAGACCAAACCCGACTAGATCCCCAGAATGAGCAGTTCTTC. This gives the protein CASSPDQTRLDPQNEQFF.

The chain combines TRBV10-3 with TRBJ1-6; D might be TRBD1 (5 bases). Trimming shortened V by 2 bases and J by 7 bases, and 12 bases separated the two germline ends. Germline V gene lookup returns CDR1 ENHRY and CDR2 SYGVKD. The CDR3 is 15 amino acids. The CDR3 region is CAISEEAGWNSPLHF. CDR3 DNA sequence: TGTGCCATCAGTGAGGAGGCAGGGTGGAATTCACCCCTCCACTTT.

The chain couples TRBV29-1 to TRBJ1-2; 7 bases map to TRBD1. The CDR3 is 12 residues long. Germline lookup yields CDR1 SQVTM and CDR2 ANQGSEA. V was pared by 6 bases and J by 5 bases, with 6 bases of the junction left unmatched. The CDR3: CSVDRRLYGYTF. CDR3 nucleotide sequence: TGCAGCGTGGACAGGAGACTTTATGGCTACACCTTC. Based on the CDR3 plus reference TRBV29-1 and TRBJ1-2, the full variable domain is SAVISQKPSRDICQRGTSLTIQCQVDSQVTMMFWYRQQPGQSLTLIATANQGSEATYESGFVIDKFPISRPNLTFSTLTVSNMSPEDSSIYLCSVDRRLYGYTFGSGTRLTVV.

This clonotype came up a few times. The J gene is TRBJ2-7, the V gene TRBV7-6; the D gene could be TRBD1 or TRBD2 (6 bases each). V was cut by 3 bases and J by 0 bases, with 15 bases left in between. This CDR3 comprises 16 residues. Germline CDR1 reads SGHVS; CDR2 reads FNYEAQ. The chain's CDR3 is CASSFPRGQSSYEQYF. CDR3 coding DNA: TGTGCCAGCAGCTTCCCCCGGGGGCAGAGCTCCTACGAGCAGTACTTC.

The chain combines TRBV6-1 with TRBJ1-1, with D perhaps matching TRBD1 (5 bases). The CDR3 is 17 amino acids. Trimming left V 6 bases short and J 4 bases short, with 24 bases between. CDR1 MNHNS and CDR2 SASEGT come from the germline V gene. The CDR3 protein is CASSTQGGPHGFTEAFF. CDR3 in DNA: TGTGCCAGCAGCACCCAGGGAGGTCCGCACGGTTTCACTGAAGCTTTCTTT.

This chain connects TRBV7-9 to TRBJ2-1, with D hard to call. The CDR3 consists of 8 residues. Per germline, CDR1 SEHNR and CDR2 FQNEAQ (reference sequence). V lost 5 bases, J lost 13 bases, and 3 bases lay in between. CDR3 sequence (DNA): TGTGCCAGCAGCCGTCAGTTCTTC. As protein: CASSRQFF.

The sample holds a few counts of this clonotype. V gene TRBV4-1 combines with J gene TRBJ1-2; D is unresolved. Germline V gene lookup returns CDR1 MGHRA and CDR2 YSYEKL. Trimming took off 0 bases at V and 0 bases at J, with 8 bases between the two ends. The length of the CDR3 is 15 residues. CDR3 residues: CASSQDSPANYGYTF. CDR3 DNA sequence: TGCGCCAGCAGCCAAGACAGTCCGGCTAACTATGGCTACACCTTC.

This clonotype has a single count. The chain combines TRBV5-1 with TRBJ2-1, with a tentative D call TRBD2 (6 bases). The CDR3 is 16 residues long. Germline loops: CDR1 SGHRS, CDR2 YFSETQ. V was trimmed by 4 bases and J by 3 bases, leaving 17 bases between them. CDR3 sequence reads: CASSRDPGTYYNEQFF. The CDR3 DNA reads TGCGCCAGCAGCCGCGATCCCGGGACTTACTACAATGAGCAGTTCTTC.

This chain links TRBV12-3 or TRBV12-4 with TRBJ2-7; D possibly corresponds to TRBD1 (6 bases). This CDR3 region has 14 residues. V lost 7 bases to trimming and J lost 4 bases, with 17 bases between them. In nucleotides, the CDR3 is TGTGCCAGCACCTGGGGGCACGACCTTTACGAGCAGTACGTC. Its translation: CASTWGHDLYEQYV.

CDR3 bases: TGTGCCAGCAGTTTAGTGGGCGGGGGCAGGTCCTACGAGCAGTACTTC. It encodes CASSLVGGGRSYEQYF. This chain links TRBV27 with TRBJ2-7; D may be TRBD2 (7 bases). The CDR3 is 16 residues long. CDR1 and CDR2 from the germline V gene are MNHEY and SMNVEV (reference sequence). Trimming shortened V by 2 bases and J by 1 base, and 15 bases separated the two germline ends.

The chain links TRBV5-1 to TRBJ2-5, with 9 bases matching TRBD2. This CDR3 spans 18 amino acids. CDR1 SGHRS and CDR2 YFSETQ come from the germline V gene. The V and J ends lost 3 bases and 4 bases, in that order; junction bases with no gene match: 16. The CDR3 sequence: CASSSPRRRGGLGETQYF. CDR3 nucleotide sequence: TGCGCCAGCAGCTCGCCCAGGCGGCGGGGGGGCCTAGGAGAGACCCAGTACTTC.

This clonotype was seen at least ten times. The V gene is TRBV12-3 or TRBV12-4, the J gene TRBJ1-1, with unresolved D. There are 12 residues in the CDR3. Trimming took 4 bases from V and 5 from J, leaving 8 bases between them. The CDR3 sequence is CASSSVETEAFF. CDR3 nucleotides: TGTGCCAGCAGTTCGGTCGAAACTGAAGCTTTCTTT.

This clonotype was counted between two and nine times. V usage is TRBV19 and J usage is TRBJ2-2; possible D gene TRBD1, 6 bases. Trimming cost V 7 bases and J 6 bases, with 12 bases left between them. Germline CDR1 reads LNHDA; CDR2 reads SQIVND (reference sequence). The CDR3 loop spans 13 amino acids. Written as DNA, the CDR3 is TGTGCCAGTAACCCAGGGGTTCCCGGGGAGCTGTTTTTT. Protein product: CASNPGVPGELFF.

This clonotype came up a few times. The chain employs TRBV12-3 or TRBV12-4 and TRBJ1-6; D remains ambiguous. The CDR3 runs 14 residues. Deletions cut 2 bases from V and 10 bases from J, with 12 bases between. In DNA, the CDR3 is TGTGCCAGCAGTTTATCCCTCCGGATCTCACCCCTCCACTTT. Its translation is CASSLSLRISPLHF.

This sequence joins TRBV7-4 and TRBJ2-7; the match to TRBD1 covers 7 bases. Unmatched junction bases numbered 7, after V lost 5 bases and J lost 0 bases. There are 15 residues in the CDR3. Germline V gene data show CDR1 as SGHVT and CDR2 as SQSDAQ. CDR3 sequence (DNA): TGTGCCAGCAGCACCTCGACAGGGAACTCCTACGAGCAGTACTTC. It is translated as CASSTSTGNSYEQYF.

This clonotype has more than one count but fewer than ten. This chain joins TRBV7-8 and TRBJ2-2, with 9 bases identical to TRBD1. The V and J ends lost 5 bases and 7 bases, in that order; junction bases with no gene match: 8. Looked up from germline, CDR1 is SGHVS and CDR2 is FQNEAQ. This CDR3 is 15 amino acids long. CDR3 nucleotide sequence: TGTGCCAGCAGCCCACGGACAGGGGCCGGCGGGGAGCTGTTTTTT. This translates into CASSPRTGAGGELFF.

The genes are TRBV27 and TRBJ2-3; 7 positions agree with TRBD2. Germline V gene sequence: CDR1 MNHEY, CDR2 SMNVEV (reference sequence). The CDR3 extends over 14 amino acids. V was pared by 8 bases and J by 1 base, with 6 bases of the junction left unmatched. The CDR3 protein is CASGRAGGTDTQYF. In nucleotides, the CDR3 is TGTGCCAGCGGACGGGCGGGGGGCACAGATACGCAGTATTTT.